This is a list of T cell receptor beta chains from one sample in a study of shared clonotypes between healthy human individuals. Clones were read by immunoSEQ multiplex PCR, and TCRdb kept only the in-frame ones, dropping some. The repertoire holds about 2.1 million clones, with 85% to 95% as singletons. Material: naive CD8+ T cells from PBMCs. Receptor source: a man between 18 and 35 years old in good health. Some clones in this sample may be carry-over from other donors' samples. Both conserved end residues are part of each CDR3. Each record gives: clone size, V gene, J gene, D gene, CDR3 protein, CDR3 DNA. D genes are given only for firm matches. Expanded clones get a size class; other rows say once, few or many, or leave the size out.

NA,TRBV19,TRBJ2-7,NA,CASRKDSYEQYF,TGTGCCAGTAGGAAGGACAGCTACGAGCAGTACTTC
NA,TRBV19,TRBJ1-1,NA,CASSIDQGGGAEVLNTEAFF,TGTGCCAGTAGTATAGATCAGGGAGGCGGAGCTGAGGTACTGAACACTGAAGCTTTCTTT
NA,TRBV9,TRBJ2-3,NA,CASSVSGNTDTQYF,TGTGCCAGCAGCGTTAGCGGAAACACAGATACGCAGTATTTT
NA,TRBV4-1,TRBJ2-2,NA,CASREVPNTGELFF,TGCGCCAGCAGAGAGGTCCCGAACACCGGGGAGCTGTTTTTT
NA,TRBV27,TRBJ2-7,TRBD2,CASRRAGGSSYEQYF,TGTGCCAGCAGGAGAGCGGGAGGGTCCTCCTACGAGCAGTACTTC
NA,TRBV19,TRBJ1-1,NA,CASSTLRTFF,TGTGCCAGTAGTACCCTAAGGACTTTCTTT
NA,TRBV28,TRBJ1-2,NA,CASSLDRVANYGYTF,TGTGCCAGCAGTTTAGATAGGGTAGCTAACTATGGCTACACCTTC
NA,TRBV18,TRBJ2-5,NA,CASSPARETQYF,TGTGCCAGCTCACCAGCTCGAGAGACCCAGTACTTC
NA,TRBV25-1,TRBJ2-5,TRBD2,CASSGLGLGDEETQYF,TGTGCCAGCAGTGGATTGGGACTAGGCGATGAAGAGACCCAGTACTTC
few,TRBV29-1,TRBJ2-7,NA,CSALGDQSSEQYF,TGCAGCGCCCTGGGGGACCAATCCTCCGAGCAGTACTTC
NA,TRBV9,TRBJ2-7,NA,CASSVGLVSEQYF,TGTGCCAGCAGCGTAGGGCTAGTAAGCGAGCAGTACTTC
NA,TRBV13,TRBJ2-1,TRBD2,CASSSRLAGVNEQFF,TGTGCCAGCAGCTCGAGACTAGCGGGGGTAAATGAGCAGTTCTTC